A single sample is the source of the 20 T cell receptor beta chains below, sequenced in a study of CD8 T cells in ankylosing spondylitis. MiXCR was run by TCRdb on the 5' RACE reads, yielding one entry per CDR3 protein. The repertoire consists of 240,000 or so distinct CDR3 sequences, with less than 10% occurring once and the leading ten covering nearly 7%. The sample taken for sequencing was blood, either unsorted or a sorted T cell fraction (not recorded which). The receptor set was obtained from a male donor with ankylosing spondylitis or in good health (not recorded which).

The table lists this clonotype with a count of one. The rearrangement joins TRBV9 to TRBJ1-1, with a possible D match to TRBD1 (6 bases). CDR3 size: 14 residues. Trimming removed 0 bases from V and 6 bases from J, with 12 bases in between. The V gene's germline CDR1 is SGDLS and CDR2 YYNGEE. The CDR3 loop reads CASSVVQGDAEAFF. In DNA form, the CDR3 reads TGTGCCAGCAGCGTAGTACAGGGTGACGCTGAAGCTTTCTTT.

For this clonotype: The junction and the germline gene differ at one end; a read error may be behind it. This sequence joins TRBV7-7 and TRBJ2-1; 8 bases match TRBD1. The CDR3 has 15 amino acids. Germline V CDR1 and CDR2: SSHAT, FNYEAQ (reference sequence). The CDR3 protein is CASSSDRGNYNEHFF. The CDR3 region has the DNA TGTGCTAGCAGCTCAGACAGGGGTAATTACAATGAGCACTTCTTC.

This clonotype was counted only a few times. V and J are TRBV5-1 and TRBJ1-5, with a weak D call TRBD1 (5 bases). The CDR3 totals 15 residues. Trimming removed 1 base at V and 3 bases at J, with 11 bases between. Germline V CDR1 and CDR2: SGHRS, YFSETQ. CDR3 loop: CASSLSGTNNQPQHF. CDR3 nucleotide sequence: TGCGCCAGCAGCTTGTCAGGGACCAACAATCAGCCCCAGCATTTT.

This clonotype was seen ten or more times. The genes are TRBV7-8 and TRBJ1-5; D is unresolved. Germline V gene lookup returns CDR1 SGHVS and CDR2 FQNEAQ. The V gene lost 4 bases and the J gene lost 4 bases, with 11 bases spanning the gap. This CDR3 contains 14 residues. CDR3 DNA: TGTGCCAGCAGCTCAAGATGGCAAAATCAGCCCCAGCATTTT. Translated, it gives CASSSRWQNQPQHF.

This clonotype has ten or more counts. The V call is TRBV20-1, the J call TRBJ1-1, with unresolved D. The CDR3 covers 15 residues. V lost 1 base and J lost 5, with 17 bases in between. Germline V gene sequence: CDR1 DFQATT, CDR2 SNEGSKA (reference sequence). CDR3 sequence (DNA): TGCAGTGCTAGAGGGGTCGTGGGCCGTCAGACTGAAGCTTTCTTT. Translation gives CSARGVVGRQTEAFF.

This clonotype was detected many times. The V call is TRBV25-1, the J call TRBJ2-1; no clear D. The CDR3 consists of 14 residues. V lost 3 bases and J lost 1, with 7 bases in between. The V gene's germline CDR1 is MGHDK and CDR2 SYGVNS. This CDR3 reads CASSDELSYNEQFF. In DNA, the CDR3 is TGTGCCAGCAGTGACGAACTATCCTACAATGAGCAGTTCTTC.

This clonotype was counted at least ten times. The chain is built from TRBV4-1 and TRBJ1-4; 8 bases are shared with TRBD1. V lost 2 bases to trimming and J lost 8 bases; unmatched junction nucleotides: 7. The CDR3 covers 15 residues. Germline V gene sequence: CDR1 MGHRA, CDR2 YSYEKL. CDR3 sequence (DNA): TGCGCCAGCAGCCAAATGATGGGACAGGCCGAAAAACTGTTTTTT. Its protein is CASSQMMGQAEKLFF.

At least ten counts were recorded for this clonotype. The chain joins TRBV4-3 to TRBJ1-1, with D possibly being TRBD1 (6 bases). Deletions cut 2 bases from V and 3 bases from J, with 13 bases between. The germline V gene encodes CDR1 LGHNA and CDR2 YSLEER. The CDR3 contains 15 residues. CDR3 in amino acids: CASSQRGGFDTEAFF. The CDR3, as DNA: TGCGCCAGCAGCCAAAGAGGGGGGTTCGACACTGAAGCTTTCTTT.

This clonotype was recorded at least ten times. This rearrangement joins TRBV6-6 to TRBJ2-3; D is undetermined. Germline loops: CDR1 MNHNY, CDR2 SVGAGI (reference sequence). V lost 7 bases, J lost 0 bases, and 5 bases lay in between. The CDR3 has 12 residues. CDR3 sequence reads: CASTASTDTQYF. The CDR3 nucleotides are TGTGCCAGCACGGCTAGCACAGATACGCAGTATTTT.

This clonotype was recorded many times. The chain links TRBV29-1 to TRBJ1-1; D remains unclear. This CDR3 is 11 amino acids long. Germline CDR1 SQVTM, CDR2 ANQGSEA. Trimming shortened V by 4 bases and J by 8 bases, and 11 bases separated the two germline ends. The CDR3 sequence: CSVAWGSEAFF. The CDR3 DNA follows: TGCAGCGTTGCTTGGGGTTCAGAAGCTTTCTTT.

This clonotype was seen ten or more times. V usage is TRBV5-6 and J usage is TRBJ1-4, with D unresolved. With 0 bases removed from V and 7 bases from J, the gap between germline ends came to 7 bases. CDR1 and CDR2 from the germline V gene are SGHDT and YYEEEE. The CDR3 consists of 13 residues. CDR3 region: CASSLGVSEKLFF. For the CDR3, the DNA is TGTGCCAGCAGCTTGGGGGTCAGTGAAAAACTGTTTTTT.

This clonotype has at least ten counts. J is TRBJ2-2 and V is TRBV20-1; the D call may be TRBD1 or TRBD2 (7 bases each). The CDR3 length is 15 residues. The V end lost 4 bases, the J end lost 7 bases, and 19 bases lay between the germline ends. The germline gives CDR1 DFQATT, CDR2 SNEGSKA (reference sequence). The CDR3 protein is CSAIYQGGLNGELFF. Here the CDR3 DNA reads TGCAGTGCTATTTATCAGGGGGGGCTTAACGGGGAGCTGTTTTTT.

The V call is TRBV18, the J call TRBJ2-7; unclear D gene. This CDR3 is 13 amino acids long. Germline assignment: CDR1 KGHSH and CDR2 LQKENI. V was cut by 3 bases and J by 6 bases, with 12 bases left in between. CDR3 region: CASSPGMLGEQYF. In nucleotides, the CDR3 is TGTGCCAGCTCACCCGGTATGTTAGGCGAGCAGTACTTC.

This clonotype has ten or more counts. The chain uses TRBV12-3 or TRBV12-4 and TRBJ1-2, with D maybe TRBD1 (5 bases). Trimming shortened V by 6 bases and J by 7 bases, and 9 bases separated the two germline ends. This CDR3 region has 11 residues. The chain's CDR3 is CASSPGGGYTF. The CDR3 DNA reads TGTGCCAGCAGCCCCGGGGGTGGCTACACCTTC.

This clonotype was seen at least ten times. The rearrangement links TRBV12-3 or TRBV12-4 to TRBJ2-1; 7 nucleotides align to TRBD2. This CDR3 region has 14 residues. The V gene end was trimmed by 3 bases and the J gene end by 6 bases; junction bases not matched to a gene: 5. CDR3 DNA sequence: TGTGCCAGCAGTTTCGGCGGGAGAACCAATGAGCAGTTCTTC. Residues: CASSFGGRTNEQFF.

The sample holds many counts of this clonotype. The rearrangement links TRBV3-1 to TRBJ1-4, with unresolved D. Germline V gene data show CDR1 as LGHDT and CDR2 as YNNKEL (reference sequence). This CDR3 contains 12 residues. V was clipped by 3 bases and J by 8 bases, with 7 bases between them. Here the CDR3 reads CASSQGREKLFF. The CDR3, as DNA: TGTGCCAGCAGCCAGGGTAGGGAAAAACTGTTTTTT.

This clonotype was observed a few times. The chain couples TRBV20-1 to TRBJ2-5, with D perhaps matching TRBD1 or TRBD2 (6 bases each). CDR3 length: 13 residues. The ends were cut back, 3 bases at V and 4 bases at J, with 12 bases in the middle. Germline lookup yields CDR1 DFQATT and CDR2 SNEGSKA (reference sequence). In DNA, the CDR3 is TGCAGTGCTAGTCTCGGGGGCCGAGAGACCCAGTACTTC. Translated, it gives CSASLGGRETQYF.

This clonotype was seen repeatedly, ten times or more. The rearrangement uses TRBV5-1 and TRBJ2-7, with TRBD2 matching over 12 bases. Germline V gene data show CDR1 as SGHRS and CDR2 as YFSETQ. The CDR3 runs to 15 residues. Trimming at V came to 3 bases and at J to 4 bases, leaving 5 bases not matched to a gene. This CDR3 is CASSWSTSGSYEQYF. As DNA, the CDR3 is TGCGCCAGCAGCTGGTCGACTAGCGGGAGTTACGAGCAGTACTTC.

V gene TRBV24-1 combines with J gene TRBJ2-1, with 15 bases fitting TRBD2. After removal of 3 bases from V and 8 bases from J, the junction contained 10 bases not matched to a gene. The CDR3 sequence is 18 residues long. The V gene's germline CDR1 is KGHDR and CDR2 SFDVKD. CDR3 sequence (DNA): TGTGCCACCAGTGATCATGGGACTAGCGGGAGGCCTTCGGATGAGCAGTTCTTC. Translation: CATSDHGTSGRPSDEQFF.

This clonotype was recorded many times. The chain links TRBV5-6 to TRBJ2-1, with D maybe TRBD2 (5 bases). The CDR3 spans 15 residues. The V gene's germline CDR1 is SGHDT and CDR2 YYEEEE. Deletions cut 0 bases from V and 7 bases from J, with 14 bases between. The CDR3: CASSLEPTGWNEQFF. The CDR3 coding sequence is TGTGCCAGCAGCTTGGAGCCGACGGGATGGAATGAGCAGTTCTTC.